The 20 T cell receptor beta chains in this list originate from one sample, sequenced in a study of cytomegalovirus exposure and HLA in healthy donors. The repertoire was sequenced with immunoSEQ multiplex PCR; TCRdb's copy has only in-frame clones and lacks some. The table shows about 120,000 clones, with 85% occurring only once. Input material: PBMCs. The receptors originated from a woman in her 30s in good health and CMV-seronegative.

The CDR3 region is CASRRDRITDTQYF. The CDR3 DNA sequence: TGCGCCAGCAGGAGGGACAGAATCACAGATACGCAGTATTTT. The chain joins TRBV10-1 to TRBJ2-3; 7 nucleotides match TRBD1. V was pared by 6 bases and J by 2 bases, with 5 bases of the junction left unmatched. The length of the CDR3 is 14 residues. Germline V gene sequence: CDR1 WNHNN, CDR2 SYGVQD (reference sequence).

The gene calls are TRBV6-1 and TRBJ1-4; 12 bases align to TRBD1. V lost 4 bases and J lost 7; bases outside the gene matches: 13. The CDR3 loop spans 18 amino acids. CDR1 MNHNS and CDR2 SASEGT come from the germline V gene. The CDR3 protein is CASSGGQGAKRGGEKLFF. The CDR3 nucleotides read TGTGCCAGCAGTGGGGGACAGGGGGCGAAGAGGGGAGGTGAAAAACTGTTTTTT.

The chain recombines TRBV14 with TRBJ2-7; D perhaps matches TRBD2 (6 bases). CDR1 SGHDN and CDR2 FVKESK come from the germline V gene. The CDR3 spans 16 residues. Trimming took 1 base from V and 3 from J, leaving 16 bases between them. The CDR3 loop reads CASSQGASGGVYEQYF. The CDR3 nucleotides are TGTGCCAGCAGCCAAGGGGCCTCCGGGGGAGTCTACGAGCAGTACTTC.

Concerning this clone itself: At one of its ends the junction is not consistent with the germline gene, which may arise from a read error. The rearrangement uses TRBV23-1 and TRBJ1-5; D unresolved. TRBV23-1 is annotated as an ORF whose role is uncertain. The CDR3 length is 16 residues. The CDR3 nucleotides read TGCGCCAGAAGTCAATCCGAGGGCCCTAAAAATCAGCCCCAGCATTTT. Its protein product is CARSQSEGPKNQPQHF.

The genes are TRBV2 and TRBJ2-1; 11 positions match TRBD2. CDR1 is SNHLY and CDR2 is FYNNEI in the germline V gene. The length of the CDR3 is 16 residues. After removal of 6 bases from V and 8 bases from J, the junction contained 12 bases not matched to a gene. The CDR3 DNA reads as TGTGCCAGCAGAGCCCTAGCGGGGGGTAGTAAGGATGAGCAGTTCTTC. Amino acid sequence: CASRALAGGSKDEQFF.

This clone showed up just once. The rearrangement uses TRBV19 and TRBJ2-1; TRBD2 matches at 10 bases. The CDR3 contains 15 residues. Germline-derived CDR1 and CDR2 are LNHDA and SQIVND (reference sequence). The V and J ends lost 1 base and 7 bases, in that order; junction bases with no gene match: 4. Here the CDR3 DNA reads TGTGCCAGTAGTATAGTTCGGACTAGCGGTAATGAGCAGTTCTTC. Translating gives CASSIVRTSGNEQFF.

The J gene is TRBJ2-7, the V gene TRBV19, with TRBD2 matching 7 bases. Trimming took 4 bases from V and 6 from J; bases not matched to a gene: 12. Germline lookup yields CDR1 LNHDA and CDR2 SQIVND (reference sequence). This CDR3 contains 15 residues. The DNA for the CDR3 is TGTGCCAGTAGTACCCTAGCGGCTCCCGGGGTCGAGCAGTACTTC. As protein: CASSTLAAPGVEQYF.

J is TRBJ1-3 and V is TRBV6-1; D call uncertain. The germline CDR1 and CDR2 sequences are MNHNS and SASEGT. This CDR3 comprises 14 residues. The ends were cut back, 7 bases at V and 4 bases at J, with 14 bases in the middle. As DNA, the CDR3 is TGTGCCAGCAACCCCTGGGAGGGCGGAAACACCATATATTTT. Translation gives CASNPWEGGNTIYF.

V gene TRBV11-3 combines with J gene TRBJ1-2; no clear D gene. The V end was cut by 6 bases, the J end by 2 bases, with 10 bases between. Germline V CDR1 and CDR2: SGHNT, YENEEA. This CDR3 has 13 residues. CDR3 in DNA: TGTGCCAGCAGTGAGGAGTCCAACTATGGCTACACCTTC. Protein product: CASSEESNYGYTF.

DNA of the CDR3: TGTGCCAGCAGTTTAAGGACTAGCGGCACAGATACGCAGTATTTT. Its translation: CASSLRTSGTDTQYF. The chain employs TRBV28 and TRBJ2-3; 9 bases match TRBD2. V shed 2 bases and J 1 base; nucleotides not matched to a gene: 1. The CDR3 consists of 15 residues. Germline-derived CDR1 and CDR2 are MDHEN and SYDVKM.

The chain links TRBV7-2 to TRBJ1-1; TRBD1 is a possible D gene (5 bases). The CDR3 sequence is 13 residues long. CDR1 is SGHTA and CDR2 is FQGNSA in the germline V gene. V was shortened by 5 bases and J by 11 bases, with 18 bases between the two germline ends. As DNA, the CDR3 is TGTGCCAGCAGCCCCCAATGGGGGGGTTCCGCTTTCTTT. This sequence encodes CASSPQWGGSAFF.

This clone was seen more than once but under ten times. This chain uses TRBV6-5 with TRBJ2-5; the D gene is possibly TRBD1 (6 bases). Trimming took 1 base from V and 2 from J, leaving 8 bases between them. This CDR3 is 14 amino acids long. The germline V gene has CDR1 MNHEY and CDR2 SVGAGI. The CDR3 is CASSYYRAQETQYF. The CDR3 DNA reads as TGTGCCAGCAGTTACTACAGGGCGCAAGAGACCCAGTACTTC.

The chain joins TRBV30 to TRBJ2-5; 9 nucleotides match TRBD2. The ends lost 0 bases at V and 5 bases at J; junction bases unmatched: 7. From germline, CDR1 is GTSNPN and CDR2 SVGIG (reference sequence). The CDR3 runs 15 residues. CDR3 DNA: TGTGCCTGGAGTGTCAAAGCGGGGGGTTATGAGACCCAGTACTTC. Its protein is CAWSVKAGGYETQYF.

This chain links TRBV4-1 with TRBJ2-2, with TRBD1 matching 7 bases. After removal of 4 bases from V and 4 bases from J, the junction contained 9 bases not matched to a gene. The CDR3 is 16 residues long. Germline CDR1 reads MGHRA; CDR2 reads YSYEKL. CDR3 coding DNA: TGCGCCAGCAGCCCCAGCCGGGACAGTCGCACCGGGGAGCTGTTTTTT. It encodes CASSPSRDSRTGELFF.

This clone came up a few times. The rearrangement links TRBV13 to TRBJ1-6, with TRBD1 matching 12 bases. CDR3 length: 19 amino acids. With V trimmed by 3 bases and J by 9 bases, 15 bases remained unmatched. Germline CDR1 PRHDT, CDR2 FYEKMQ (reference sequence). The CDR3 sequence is CASSLSPGQGAIGVSPLHF. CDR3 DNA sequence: TGTGCCAGCAGCTTGTCTCCGGGACAGGGGGCGATCGGGGTTTCACCCCTCCACTTT.

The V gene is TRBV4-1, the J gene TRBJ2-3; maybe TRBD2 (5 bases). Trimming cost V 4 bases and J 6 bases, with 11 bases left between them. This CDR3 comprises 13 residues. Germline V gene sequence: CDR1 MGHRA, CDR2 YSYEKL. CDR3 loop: CASSLITRDTQYF. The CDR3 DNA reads TGCGCCAGCAGCCTTATTACTAGGGATACGCAGTATTTT.

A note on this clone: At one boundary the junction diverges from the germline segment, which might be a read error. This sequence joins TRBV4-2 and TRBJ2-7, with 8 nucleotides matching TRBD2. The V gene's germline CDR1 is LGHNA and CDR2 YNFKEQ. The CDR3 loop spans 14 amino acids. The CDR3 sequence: CASRQAGDSYEQYF. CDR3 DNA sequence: TGTGCCAGCAGACAAGCGGGGGACTCCTACGAGCAGTACTTC.

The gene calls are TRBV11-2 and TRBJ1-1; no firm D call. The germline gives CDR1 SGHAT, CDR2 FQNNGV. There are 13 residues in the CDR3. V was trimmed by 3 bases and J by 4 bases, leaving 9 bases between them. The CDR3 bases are TGTGCCAGCAGCTTTTACGAGGGCACTGAAGCTTTCTTT. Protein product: CASSFYEGTEAFF.

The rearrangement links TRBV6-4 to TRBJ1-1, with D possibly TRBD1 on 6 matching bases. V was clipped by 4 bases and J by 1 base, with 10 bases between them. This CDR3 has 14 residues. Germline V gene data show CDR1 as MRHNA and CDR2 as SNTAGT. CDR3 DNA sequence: TGTGCCAGCAGTGCAGACAGGCAGAACACTGAAGCTTTCTTT. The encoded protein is CASSADRQNTEAFF.

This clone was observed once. The CDR3 reads CASSEVSDRSSYNSPLHF. The CDR3 coding sequence is TGTGCCAGTAGTGAGGTTTCTGACAGAAGCTCCTATAATTCACCCCTCCACTTT. The chain employs TRBV19 and TRBJ1-6, with D tentatively TRBD1 (5 bases). The germline V gene encodes CDR1 LNHDA and CDR2 SQIVND (reference sequence). Trimming stripped 5 bases from V and 0 bases from J, with 17 bases between. The CDR3 contains 18 residues.